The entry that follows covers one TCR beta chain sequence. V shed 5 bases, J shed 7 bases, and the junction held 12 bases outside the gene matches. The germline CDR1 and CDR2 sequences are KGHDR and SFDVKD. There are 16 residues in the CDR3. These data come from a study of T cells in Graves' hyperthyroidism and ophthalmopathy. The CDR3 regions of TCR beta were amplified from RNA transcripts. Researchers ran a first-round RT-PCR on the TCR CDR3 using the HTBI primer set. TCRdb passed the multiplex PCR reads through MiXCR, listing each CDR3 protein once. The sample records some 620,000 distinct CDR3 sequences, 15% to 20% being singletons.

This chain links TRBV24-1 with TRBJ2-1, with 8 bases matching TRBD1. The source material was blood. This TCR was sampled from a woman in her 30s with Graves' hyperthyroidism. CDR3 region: CATSVSGTGITNEQFF. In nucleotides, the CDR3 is TGTGCCACCAGTGTCTCCGGGACAGGTATTACTAATGAGCAGTTCTTC.